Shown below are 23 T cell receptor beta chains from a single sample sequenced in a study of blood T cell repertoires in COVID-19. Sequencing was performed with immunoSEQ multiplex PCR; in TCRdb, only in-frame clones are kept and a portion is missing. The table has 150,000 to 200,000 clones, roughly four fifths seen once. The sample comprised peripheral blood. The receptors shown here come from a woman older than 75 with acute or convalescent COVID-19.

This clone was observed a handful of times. This CDR3 reads CASSFPGTSGQSYEQYF. CDR3 DNA: TGTGCCAGCAGCTTCCCCGGGACTAGCGGCCAATCCTACGAGCAGTACTTC. This chain connects TRBV5-4 to TRBJ2-7, with 11 bases identical to TRBD2. The CDR3 loop spans 17 amino acids. Trimming removed 2 bases from V and 1 base from J; junction bases left unmatched: 8. CDR1 and CDR2 from the germline V gene are SGHNT and YYREEE (reference sequence).

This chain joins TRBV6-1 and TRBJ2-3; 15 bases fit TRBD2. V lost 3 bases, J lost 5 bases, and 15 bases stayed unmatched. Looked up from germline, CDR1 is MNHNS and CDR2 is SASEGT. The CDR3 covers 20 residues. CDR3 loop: CASSDPLGLAGGRGGDTQYF. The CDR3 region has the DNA TGTGCCAGCAGTGACCCCCTAGGACTAGCGGGAGGGAGGGGAGGAGATACGCAGTATTTT.

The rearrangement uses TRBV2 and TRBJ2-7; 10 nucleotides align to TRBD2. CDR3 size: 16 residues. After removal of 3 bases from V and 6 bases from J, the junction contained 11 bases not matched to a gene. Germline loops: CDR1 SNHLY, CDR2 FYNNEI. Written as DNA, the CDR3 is TGTGCCAGCAGTGATCCCCCTAGCGGGAGTTTCAGCGAGCAGTACTTC. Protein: CASSDPPSGSFSEQYF.

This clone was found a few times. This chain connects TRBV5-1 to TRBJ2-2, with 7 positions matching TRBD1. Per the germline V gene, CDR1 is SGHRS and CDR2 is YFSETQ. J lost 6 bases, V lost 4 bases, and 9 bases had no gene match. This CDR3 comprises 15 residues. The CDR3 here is CASSRGRGQAGELFF. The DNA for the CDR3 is TGCGCCAGCAGCCGGGGTAGGGGGCAGGCCGGGGAGCTGTTTTTT.

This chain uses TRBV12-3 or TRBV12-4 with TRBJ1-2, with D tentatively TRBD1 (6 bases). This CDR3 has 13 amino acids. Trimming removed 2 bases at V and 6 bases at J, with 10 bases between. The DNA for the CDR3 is TGTGCCAGCAGTTTAATGACAGGCGATGGCTACACCTTC. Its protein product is CASSLMTGDGYTF.

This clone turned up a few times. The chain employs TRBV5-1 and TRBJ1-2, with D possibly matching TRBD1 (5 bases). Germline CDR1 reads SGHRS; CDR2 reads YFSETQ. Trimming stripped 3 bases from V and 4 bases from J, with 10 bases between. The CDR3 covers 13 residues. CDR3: CASSSPTVYGYTF. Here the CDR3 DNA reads TGCGCCAGCAGCTCCCCGACAGTCTATGGCTACACCTTC.

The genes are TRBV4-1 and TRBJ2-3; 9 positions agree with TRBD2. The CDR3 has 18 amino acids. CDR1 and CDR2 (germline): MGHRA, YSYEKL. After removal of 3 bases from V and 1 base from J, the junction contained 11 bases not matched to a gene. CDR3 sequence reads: CASSHSSTSGRCTDTQYF. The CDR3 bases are TGCGCCAGCAGCCATTCTTCGACTAGCGGTAGATGCACAGATACGCAGTATTTT.

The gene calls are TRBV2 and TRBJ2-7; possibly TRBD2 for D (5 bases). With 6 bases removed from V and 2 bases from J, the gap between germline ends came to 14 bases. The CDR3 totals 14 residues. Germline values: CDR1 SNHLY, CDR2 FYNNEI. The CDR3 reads CASSFAGLTYEQYF. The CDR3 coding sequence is TGTGCCAGCAGCTTTGCGGGCTTGACCTACGAGCAGTACTTC.

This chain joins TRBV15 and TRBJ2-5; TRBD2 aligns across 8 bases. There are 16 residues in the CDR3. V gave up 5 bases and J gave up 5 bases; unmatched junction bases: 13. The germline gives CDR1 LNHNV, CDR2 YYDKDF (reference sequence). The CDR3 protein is CATSEHPGRAGETQYF. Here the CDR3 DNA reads TGTGCCACCAGCGAGCACCCCGGGAGGGCCGGGGAGACCCAGTACTTC.

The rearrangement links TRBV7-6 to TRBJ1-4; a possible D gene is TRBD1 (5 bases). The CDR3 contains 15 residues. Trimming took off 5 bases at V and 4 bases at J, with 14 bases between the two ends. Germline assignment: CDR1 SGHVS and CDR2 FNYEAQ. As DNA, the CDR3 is TGTGCCAGCAGCGGCCCGGGACTGGGTAATGAAAAACTGTTTTTT. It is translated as CASSGPGLGNEKLFF.

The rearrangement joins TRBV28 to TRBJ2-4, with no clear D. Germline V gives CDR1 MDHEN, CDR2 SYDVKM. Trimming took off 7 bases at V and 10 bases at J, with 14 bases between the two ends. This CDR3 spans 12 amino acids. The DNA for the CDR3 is TGTGCCAGCACCACCACACCCGTAATTCAGTACTTC. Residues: CASTTTPVIQYF. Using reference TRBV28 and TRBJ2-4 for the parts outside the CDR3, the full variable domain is DVKVTQSSRYLVKRTGEKVFLECVQDMDHENMFWYRQDPGLGLRLIYFSYDVKMKEKGDIPEGYSVSREKKERFSLILESASTNQTSMYLCASTTTPVIQYFGAGTRLSVL.

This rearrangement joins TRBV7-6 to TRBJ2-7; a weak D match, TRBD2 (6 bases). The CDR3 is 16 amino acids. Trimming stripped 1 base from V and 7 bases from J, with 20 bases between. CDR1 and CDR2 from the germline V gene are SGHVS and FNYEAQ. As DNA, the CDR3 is TGTGCCAGCAGCTTAGGGGGACTCCCATCGGGGAGAGAGCAGTACTTC. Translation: CASSLGGLPSGREQYF.

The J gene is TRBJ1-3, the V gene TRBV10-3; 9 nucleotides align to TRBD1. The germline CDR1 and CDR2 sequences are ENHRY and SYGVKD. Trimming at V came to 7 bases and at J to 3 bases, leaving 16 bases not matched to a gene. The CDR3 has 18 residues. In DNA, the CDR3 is TGTGCCATCACTAATTCGCCGGGACAGGGATTGAGTGGAAACACCATATATTTT. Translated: CAITNSPGQGLSGNTIYF.

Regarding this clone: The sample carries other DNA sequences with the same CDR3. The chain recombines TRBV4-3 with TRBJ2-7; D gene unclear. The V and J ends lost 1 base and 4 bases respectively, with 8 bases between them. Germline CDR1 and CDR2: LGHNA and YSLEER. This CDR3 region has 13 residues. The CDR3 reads CASSQVRGYEQYF. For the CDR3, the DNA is TGCGCCAGCAGCCAAGTTCGCGGATACGAGCAGTACTTC.

CDR3: CASSTTGGYSYEQYF. CDR3 DNA: TGTGCCAGCAGCACAACAGGGGGCTACTCCTACGAGCAGTACTTC. The chain carries TRBV4-2 and TRBJ2-7; TRBD1 aligns across 9 bases. The CDR3 has 15 residues. V was pared by 5 bases and J by 0 bases, with 5 bases of the junction left unmatched. CDR1 and CDR2 (germline): LGHNA, YNFKEQ.

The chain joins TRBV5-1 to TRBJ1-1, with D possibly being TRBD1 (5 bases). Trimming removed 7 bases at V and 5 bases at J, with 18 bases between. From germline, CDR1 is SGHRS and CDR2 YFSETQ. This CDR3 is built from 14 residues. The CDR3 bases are TGCGCCAGCCTAAGCGGGCCGGGGGGGACTGAAGCTTTCTTT. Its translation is CASLSGPGGTEAFF.

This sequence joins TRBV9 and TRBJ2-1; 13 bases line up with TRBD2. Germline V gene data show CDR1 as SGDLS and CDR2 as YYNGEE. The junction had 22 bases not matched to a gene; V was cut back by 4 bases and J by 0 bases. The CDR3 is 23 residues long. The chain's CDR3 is CASSKLPGRVGTSGTLSYNEQFF. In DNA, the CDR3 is TGTGCCAGCAGCAAACTACCCGGACGGGTGGGGACTAGCGGGACTCTCTCCTACAATGAGCAGTTCTTC.

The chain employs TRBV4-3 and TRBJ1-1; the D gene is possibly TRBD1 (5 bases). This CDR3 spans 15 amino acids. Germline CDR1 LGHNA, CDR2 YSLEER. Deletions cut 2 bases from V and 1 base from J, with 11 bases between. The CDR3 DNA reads TGCGCCAGCAGCCAACAGTTGCAGGGGAACACTGAAGCTTTCTTT. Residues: CASSQQLQGNTEAFF.

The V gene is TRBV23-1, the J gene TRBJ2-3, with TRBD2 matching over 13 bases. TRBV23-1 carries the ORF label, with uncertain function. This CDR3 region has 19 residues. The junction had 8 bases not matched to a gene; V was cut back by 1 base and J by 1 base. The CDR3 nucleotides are TGCGCCAGCAGTCAATTGACTCGGGGACTAGCGGGATGCACAGATACGCAGTATTTT. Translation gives CASSQLTRGLAGCTDTQYF.

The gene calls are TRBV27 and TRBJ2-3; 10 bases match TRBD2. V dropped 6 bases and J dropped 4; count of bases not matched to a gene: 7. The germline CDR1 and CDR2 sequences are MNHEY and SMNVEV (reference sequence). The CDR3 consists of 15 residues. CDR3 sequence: CASRGLAGAPDTQYF. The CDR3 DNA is TGTGCCAGCAGGGGGCTAGCGGGGGCCCCAGATACGCAGTATTTT.

The CDR3 reads CASSPGTQFETQYF. In DNA, the CDR3 is TGCGCCAGCAGCCCCGGGACACAGTTCGAGACCCAGTACTTC. The rearrangement links TRBV5-1 to TRBJ2-5, with D possibly TRBD1 on 6 matching bases. The CDR3 extends over 14 amino acids. V gave up 4 bases and J gave up 5 bases, with 15 bases separating them. Per germline, CDR1 SGHRS and CDR2 YFSETQ.

The DNA for the CDR3 is TGCGCCAGCAGCTTGGGGAGTAGCAATCAGCCCCAGCATTTT. Its translation is CASSLGSSNQPQHF. The chain employs TRBV5-1 and TRBJ1-5, with D unresolved. CDR3 length equals 14 residues. Deletions cut 0 bases from V and 0 bases from J, with 4 bases between. CDR1 and CDR2 from the germline V gene are SGHRS and YFSETQ.

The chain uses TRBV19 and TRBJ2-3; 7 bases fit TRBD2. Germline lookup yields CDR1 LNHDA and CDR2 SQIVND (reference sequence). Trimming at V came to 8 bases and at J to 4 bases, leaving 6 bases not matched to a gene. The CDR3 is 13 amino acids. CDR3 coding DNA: TGTGCCAGTTACGGGAGGCCCGCAGATACGCAGTATTTT. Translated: CASYGRPADTQYF.